The 21 T cell receptor beta chains below come from one sample, sequenced in a study of CD8 T cells in ankylosing spondylitis (dated by TCRdb to the late 2010s). Library preparation was by 5' RACE. Instrument on record: Illumina HiSeq 2500. Starting from the raw public reads, TCRdb applied fastp trimming at Q25, assembled clones with MiXCR and retained in-frame beta chains. Each entry is one CDR3 protein sequence, shown with its most common DNA and genes. This sample holds about 30,000 distinct CDR3 sequences; about 31% were observed only once. The ten largest clones take up 45% of the sample. Material: synovial fluid, either unsorted or a sorted T cell fraction (not recorded which). Receptors were obtained from a male donor with ankylosing spondylitis.

The gene calls are TRBV5-6 and TRBJ2-4, with 7 bases fitting TRBD2. Trimming removed 1 base from V and 8 bases from J; junction bases left unmatched: 6. The length of the CDR3 is 14 residues. The germline V gene encodes CDR1 SGHDT and CDR2 YYEEEE. CDR3 sequence: CASSLFRGVDIQYF. In DNA form, the CDR3 reads TGTGCCAGCAGCTTGTTTCGGGGGGTAGACATTCAGTACTTC.

This clonotype was picked up a small number of times. The chain recombines TRBV6-1 with TRBJ1-5; D gene unclear. CDR3 size: 15 residues. Germline V gene sequence: CDR1 MNHNS, CDR2 SASEGT. Deletions cut 6 bases from V and 0 bases from J, with 12 bases between. Written as DNA, the CDR3 is TGTGCCAGCAGCCCCTCCATCTATAGCAATCAGCCCCAGCATTTT. Amino acids: CASSPSIYSNQPQHF.

This clonotype was found many times. The V call is TRBV29-1, the J call TRBJ2-5; D uncertain. The CDR3 runs to 11 residues. CDR1 is SQVTM and CDR2 is ANQGSEA in the germline V gene. Deletions cut 1 base from V and 5 bases from J, with 5 bases between. In DNA, the CDR3 is TGCAGCGTTGAAGGGATGGAGACCCAGTACTTC. Its protein product is CSVEGMETQYF.

The chain uses TRBV27 and TRBJ2-5; 9 bases align to TRBD2. The V gene end was trimmed by 5 bases and the J gene end by 1 base; junction bases not matched to a gene: 5. From germline, CDR1 is MNHEY and CDR2 SMNVEV (reference sequence). The CDR3 spans 15 residues. The CDR3: CASSPGTSSQETQYF. CDR3 DNA: TGTGCCAGCAGTCCCGGGACTAGCTCCCAAGAGACCCAGTACTTC.

The CDR3 DNA reads as TGTGCCAGCAGCTTCTATGACACTGAAGCTTTCTTT. This sequence encodes CASSFYDTEAFF. The chain is built from TRBV11-3 and TRBJ1-1; D is unresolved. The V and J ends lost 3 bases and 3 bases respectively, with 5 bases between them. Germline lookup yields CDR1 SGHNT and CDR2 YENEEA. This CDR3 is built from 12 residues.

The V gene is TRBV12-3 or TRBV12-4, the J gene TRBJ2-1; D is unresolved. Trimming took off 2 bases at V and 0 bases at J, with 5 bases between the two ends. The CDR3 spans 14 residues. As DNA, the CDR3 is TGTGCCAGCAGTTTAACTACCTCCTACAATGAGCAGTTCTTC. It encodes CASSLTTSYNEQFF.

The V gene is TRBV24-1, the J gene TRBJ1-5; possibly TRBD1 for D (5 bases). V lost 4 bases and J 5 bases, leaving 17 bases between the germline ends. Germline CDR1 is KGHDR and CDR2 is SFDVKD. This CDR3 is 16 amino acids long. This CDR3 reads CATSDADRGWDQPQHF. The CDR3, as DNA: TGTGCCACCAGTGACGCCGATCGGGGGTGGGATCAGCCCCAGCATTTT.

There are many counts of this clonotype. The CDR3 DNA reads TGTGCCACCAGCGCCGACAGGAGTGGCACTGAAGCTTTCTTT. This codes for CATSADRSGTEAFF. The chain links TRBV15 to TRBJ1-1; the D gene is possibly TRBD1 (6 bases). Trimming took 5 bases from V and 4 from J, leaving 14 bases between them. This CDR3 comprises 14 residues. Looked up from germline, CDR1 is LNHNV and CDR2 is YYDKDF (reference sequence).

This clonotype was recorded many times. The CDR3 is CASSHPGGTANPSSYNEQFF. The CDR3 coding sequence is TGTGCCAGCAGCCATCCTGGGGGGACCGCGAACCCAAGCTCCTACAATGAGCAGTTCTTC. The gene calls are TRBV7-8 and TRBJ2-1, with a tentative D call TRBD2 (6 bases). Germline CDR1 is SGHVS and CDR2 is FQNEAQ. This CDR3 contains 20 residues. V lost 5 bases and J lost 0, with 26 bases in between.

The chain carries TRBV6-1 and TRBJ2-7; 12 bases agree with TRBD1. Germline assignment: CDR1 MNHNS and CDR2 SASEGT. V dropped 7 bases and J dropped 5; count of bases not matched to a gene: 6. The CDR3 runs to 14 residues. The CDR3 coding sequence is TGTGCCAGCAATACCGGGACAGGGGGCGACGAGCAGTACGTC. This encodes CASNTGTGGDEQYV.

J is TRBJ2-2 and V is TRBV4-1; 7 positions match TRBD1. The CDR3 is made up of 15 amino acids. J was trimmed by 5 bases and V by 4 bases; bases with no gene match: 7. CDR1 is MGHRA and CDR2 is YSYEKL in the germline V gene. CDR3 DNA sequence: TGCGCCAGCAGCCCCGGGACAGTGGAAACCGGGGAGCTGTTTTTT. The encoded protein is CASSPGTVETGELFF.

The rearrangement joins TRBV25-1 to TRBJ1-5; a weak D match, TRBD1 (5 bases). The CDR3 extends over 14 amino acids. Per germline, CDR1 MGHDK and CDR2 SYGVNS. V gave up 10 bases and J gave up 3 bases, with 16 bases separating them. CDR3 DNA sequence: TGTGCCATCACCCGGGACCGATCCAATCAGCCCCAGCATTTT. It codes for CAITRDRSNQPQHF.

This clonotype is medium-sized by share. The rearrangement uses TRBV7-9 and TRBJ2-1; 8 nucleotides match TRBD2. Germline V gene sequence: CDR1 SEHNR, CDR2 FQNEAQ (reference sequence). The CDR3 sequence is 17 residues long. J gave up 0 bases and V 5 bases, and 9 bases lay outside the gene matches. The CDR3 nucleotides are TGTGCCAGCAGCCACTGGGGACTAGGGGTCTCCTACAATGAGCAGTTCTTC. It translates to CASSHWGLGVSYNEQFF.

This chain joins TRBV27 and TRBJ2-2; D gene unclear. The germline gives CDR1 MNHEY, CDR2 SMNVEV (reference sequence). The CDR3 has 12 residues. Trimming stripped 3 bases from V and 9 bases from J, with 8 bases between. The CDR3 loop is CASSFMGRELFF. CDR3 sequence (DNA): TGTGCCAGCAGTTTTATGGGCCGGGAGCTGTTTTTT.

The rearrangement uses TRBV20-1 and TRBJ2-7; D remains ambiguous. Per the germline V gene, CDR1 is DFQATT and CDR2 is SNEGSKA (reference sequence). V lost 1 base, J lost 3 bases, and 7 bases lay in between. CDR3 length: 12 residues. CDR3 sequence reads: CSARVFDYEQYF. CDR3 DNA sequence: TGCAGTGCTAGAGTTTTCGACTACGAGCAGTACTTC.

This clonotype appeared a few times. The V call is TRBV25-1, the J call TRBJ2-1, with a tentative D call TRBD2 (5 bases). The CDR3 extends over 11 amino acids. V was pared by 10 bases and J by 7 bases, with 11 bases between. CDR1 and CDR2 from the germline V gene are MGHDK and SYGVNS. CDR3 in DNA: TGTGCCACTAGCCGTTTTAATGAGCAGTTCTTC. Protein sequence: CATSRFNEQFF.

The chain has TRBV13 and TRBJ2-1, with 7 bases aligning to TRBD1. This CDR3 is built from 15 residues. Germline V gives CDR1 PRHDT, CDR2 FYEKMQ (reference sequence). V dropped 5 bases and J dropped 4; count of bases not matched to a gene: 8. In DNA form, the CDR3 reads TGTGCCAGCAGCCCAGGAGAGGGGGCTTACAATGAGCAGTTCTTC. Translation gives CASSPGEGAYNEQFF. Full variable domain (rest looked up from reference TRBV13 and TRBJ2-1): AAGVIQSPRHLIKEKRETATLKCYPIPRHDTVYWYQQGPGQDPQFLISFYEKMQSDKGSIPDRFSAQQFSDYHSELNMSSLELGDSALYFCASSPGEGAYNEQFFGPGTRLTVL.

The rearrangement links TRBV13 to TRBJ2-7, with D perhaps being TRBD1 or TRBD2 (5 bases each). The CDR3 has 15 amino acids. Germline V CDR1 and CDR2: PRHDT, FYEKMQ (reference sequence). The ends were cut back, 3 bases at V and 3 bases at J, with 15 bases in the middle. DNA of the CDR3: TGTGCCAGCAGCTTGGATCCGGGGACGGGCTACGAGCAGTACTTC. Protein: CASSLDPGTGYEQYF.

This clonotype occurred many times. The V call is TRBV24-1, the J call TRBJ1-5; D not certain. The ends were cut back, 5 bases at V and 4 bases at J, with 11 bases in the middle. The CDR3 is 14 residues long. CDR1 KGHDR and CDR2 SFDVKD come from the germline V gene. The CDR3 nucleotides are TGTGCCACCAGTGGTCCCAACTCAAATCAGCCCCAGCATTTT. Protein sequence: CATSGPNSNQPQHF.

The chain couples TRBV2 to TRBJ2-1; no firm D call. Per germline, CDR1 SNHLY and CDR2 FYNNEI. Trimming left V 8 bases short and J 1 base short, with 3 bases between. CDR3 size: 11 residues. In DNA, the CDR3 is TGTGCCAGCCCTTCCTACAATGAGCAGTTCTTC. Encoded protein: CASPSYNEQFF.

The gene calls are TRBV12-3 or TRBV12-4 and TRBJ1-1, with D perhaps matching TRBD1 (5 bases). V dropped 6 bases and J dropped 13 bases, with 27 bases sitting between them. The CDR3 is 15 residues long. In DNA form, the CDR3 reads TGTGCCAGCAGAGACCGGGGGGGGTCGGCACTGAAGCTTTTCTTT. It encodes CASRDRGGSALKLFF.